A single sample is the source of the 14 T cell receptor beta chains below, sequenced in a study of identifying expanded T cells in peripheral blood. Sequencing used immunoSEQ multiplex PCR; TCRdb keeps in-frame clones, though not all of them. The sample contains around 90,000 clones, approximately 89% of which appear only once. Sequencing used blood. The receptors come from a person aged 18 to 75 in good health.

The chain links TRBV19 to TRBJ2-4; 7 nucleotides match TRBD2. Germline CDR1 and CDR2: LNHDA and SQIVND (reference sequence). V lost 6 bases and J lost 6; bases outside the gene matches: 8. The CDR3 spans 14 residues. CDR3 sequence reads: CASRTSTSVNIQYF. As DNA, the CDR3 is TGTGCCAGTAGGACTAGCACATCGGTAAACATTCAGTACTTC.

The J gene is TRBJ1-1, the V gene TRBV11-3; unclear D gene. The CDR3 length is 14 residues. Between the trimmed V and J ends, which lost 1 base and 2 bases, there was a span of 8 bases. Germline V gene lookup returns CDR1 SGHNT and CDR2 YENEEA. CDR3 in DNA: TGTGCCAGCAGCTTAGGGCAGTCCAACACTGAAGCTTTCTTT. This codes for CASSLGQSNTEAFF.

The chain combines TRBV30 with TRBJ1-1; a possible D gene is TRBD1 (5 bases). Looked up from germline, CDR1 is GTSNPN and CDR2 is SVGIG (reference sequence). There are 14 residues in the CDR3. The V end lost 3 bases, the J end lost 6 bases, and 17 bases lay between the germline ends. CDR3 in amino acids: CAWRTTGLDSEAFF. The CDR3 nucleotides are TGTGCCTGGAGAACCACAGGCTTGGACTCTGAAGCTTTCTTT.

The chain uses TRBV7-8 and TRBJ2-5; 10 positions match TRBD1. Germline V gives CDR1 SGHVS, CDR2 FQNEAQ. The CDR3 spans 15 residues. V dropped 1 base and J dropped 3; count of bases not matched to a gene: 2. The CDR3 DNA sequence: TGTGCCAGCAGCTTAGAGGACAGGGGGGAAGAGACCCAGTACTTC. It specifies CASSLEDRGEETQYF.

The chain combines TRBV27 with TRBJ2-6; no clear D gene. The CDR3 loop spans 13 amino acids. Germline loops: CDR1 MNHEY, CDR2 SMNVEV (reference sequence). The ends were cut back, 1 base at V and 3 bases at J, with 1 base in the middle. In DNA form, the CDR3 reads TGTGCCAGCAGTTTATATGGGGCCAACGTCCTGACTTTC. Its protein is CASSLYGANVLTF.

CDR3 sequence (DNA): TGTGCCAGCAGCTTAGCGGGGGGACTAGCGGGACAACCTTCCTACGAGCAGTACTTC. Protein: CASSLAGGLAGQPSYEQYF. The genes are TRBV7-3 and TRBJ2-7, with 13 bases matching TRBD2. Germline V CDR1 and CDR2: SGHTA, FQGTGA. The trim removed 2 bases at V and 1 base at J, leaving 11 bases unmatched. The CDR3 is 19 residues long.

CDR3 nucleotide sequence: TGTGCCAGCAGGCGGGGACTGCAAGAGACCCAGTACTTC. It translates to CASRRGLQETQYF. The genes are TRBV7-9 and TRBJ2-5, with D possibly matching TRBD2 (6 bases). This CDR3 region has 13 residues. Germline CDR1 is SEHNR and CDR2 is FQNEAQ (reference sequence). Trimming removed 6 bases at V and 2 bases at J, with 10 bases between.

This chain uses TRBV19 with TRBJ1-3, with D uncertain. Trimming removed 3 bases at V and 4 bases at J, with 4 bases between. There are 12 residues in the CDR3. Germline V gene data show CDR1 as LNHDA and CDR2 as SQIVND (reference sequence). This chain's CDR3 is CASSMMGNTIYF. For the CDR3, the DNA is TGTGCCAGTAGTATGATGGGAAACACCATATATTTT.

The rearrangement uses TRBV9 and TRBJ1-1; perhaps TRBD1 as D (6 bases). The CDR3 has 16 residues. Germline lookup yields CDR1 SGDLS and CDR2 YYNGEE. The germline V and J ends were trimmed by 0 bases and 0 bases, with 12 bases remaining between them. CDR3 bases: TGTGCCAGCAGCGTAGATCAGGGGTCGATGAACACTGAAGCTTTCTTT. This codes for CASSVDQGSMNTEAFF.

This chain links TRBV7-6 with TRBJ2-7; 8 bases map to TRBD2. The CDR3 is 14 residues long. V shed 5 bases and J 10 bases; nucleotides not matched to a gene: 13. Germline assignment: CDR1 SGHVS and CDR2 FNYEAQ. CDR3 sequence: CASSPDTREGPQYF. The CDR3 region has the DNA TGTGCCAGCAGCCCAGACACTCGGGAGGGCCCCCAGTACTTC.

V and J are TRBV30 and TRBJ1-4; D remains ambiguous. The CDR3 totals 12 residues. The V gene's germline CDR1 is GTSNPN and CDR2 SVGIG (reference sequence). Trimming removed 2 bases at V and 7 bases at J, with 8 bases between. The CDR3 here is CAWSQSGEKLFF. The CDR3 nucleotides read TGTGCCTGGAGTCAGAGTGGTGAAAAACTGTTTTTT.

DNA for the CDR3: TGTGCCAGCAGCCCAAAGGCGGGGTCTGGGGCCAACGTCCTGACTTTC. Its protein product is CASSPKAGSGANVLTF. The chain joins TRBV7-3 to TRBJ2-6; D possibly corresponds to TRBD2 (6 bases). CDR3 length: 16 residues. V gave up 5 bases and J gave up 1 base, with 12 bases separating them. CDR1 is SGHTA, CDR2 FQGTGA, per germline.

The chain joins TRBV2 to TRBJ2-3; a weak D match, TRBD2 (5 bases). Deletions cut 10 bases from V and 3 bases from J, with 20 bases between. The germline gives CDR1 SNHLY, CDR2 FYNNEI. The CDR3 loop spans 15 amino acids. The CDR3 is CATAVEGPVTDTQYF. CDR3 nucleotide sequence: TGTGCCACGGCTGTAGAGGGCCCAGTGACAGATACGCAGTATTTT.

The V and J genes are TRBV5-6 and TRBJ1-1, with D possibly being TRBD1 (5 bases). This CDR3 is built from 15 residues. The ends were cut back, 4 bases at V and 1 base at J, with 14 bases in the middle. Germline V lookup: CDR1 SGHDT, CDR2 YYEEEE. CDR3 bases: TGTGCCAGCAGCGAGTACAGGTCGCGGAACACTGAAGCTTTCTTT. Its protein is CASSEYRSRNTEAFF.